This entry lists 8 T cell receptor beta chains sequenced from one sample in a study of blood T cell repertoires in COVID-19. Clones were sequenced by immunoSEQ multiplex PCR, and TCRdb holds only the in-frame ones, with some missing. The data hold under 250,000 clones, with approximately 82% observed a single time. The sample taken for sequencing was peripheral blood. These receptors were collected from a man in his fifties with active or convalescent COVID-19.

The V call is TRBV5-1, the J call TRBJ2-5, with 8 bases that match TRBD1. V dropped 0 bases and J dropped 5; count of bases not matched to a gene: 9. The V gene's germline CDR1 is SGHRS and CDR2 YFSETQ. The length of the CDR3 is 16 residues. CDR3 amino acids: CASSLAGQGGRETQYF. The CDR3 nucleotides read TGCGCCAGCAGCTTGGCCGGACAGGGCGGTAGGGAGACCCAGTACTTC. The full variable domain, completed using reference TRBV5-1 and TRBJ2-5, is KAGVTQTPRYLIKTRGQQVTLSCSPISGHRSVSWYQQTPGQGLQFLFEYFSETQRNKGNFPGRFSGRQFSNSRSEMNVSTLELGDSALYLCASSLAGQGGRETQYFGPGTRLLVL.

The J gene is TRBJ1-5, the V gene TRBV18; D possibly corresponds to TRBD1 (5 bases). The CDR3 runs to 13 residues. Germline V gene data show CDR1 as KGHSH and CDR2 as LQKENI. With 5 bases removed from V and 5 bases from J, the gap between germline ends came to 10 bases. Here the CDR3 DNA reads TGTGCCAGCTCATCAACCAGGGATCAGCCCCAGCATTTT. Protein sequence: CASSSTRDQPQHF.

This clone was picked up a small number of times. This rearrangement joins TRBV11-2 to TRBJ2-7; 11 bases match TRBD2. The CDR3 length is 16 residues. Trimming took 3 bases from V and 3 from J; bases not matched to a gene: 7. Germline V gene lookup returns CDR1 SGHAT and CDR2 FQNNGV. The CDR3 DNA sequence: TGTGCCAGCAGCTTCGCTAGCGGGGGGCCAAACTACGAGCAGTACGTC. Translated, it gives CASSFASGGPNYEQYV.

V gene TRBV7-7 combines with J gene TRBJ2-1; D gene uncertain. Trimming stripped 1 base from V and 0 bases from J, with 10 bases between. The CDR3 contains 16 residues. Per the germline V gene, CDR1 is SSHAT and CDR2 is FNYEAQ (reference sequence). The CDR3 reads CASSLEGGDSYNEQFF. The CDR3 region has the DNA TGTGCCAGCAGCTTAGAAGGCGGCGACTCCTACAATGAGCAGTTCTTC.

This clone was observed a handful of times. This sequence joins TRBV21-1 and TRBJ1-6; the listed D gene, TRBD1, was not tested against the DNA. TRBV21-1 is a pseudogene locus. The CDR3 runs to 17 residues. The CDR3 sequence: CASSKEGRGYYNSPLHF. The CDR3 DNA sequence: TGTGCCAGCAGCAAAGAGGGCAGGGGCTACTATAATTCACCCCTCCACTTT.

The rearrangement joins TRBV5-6 to TRBJ2-2; 10 bases fit TRBD2. CDR1 is SGHDT and CDR2 is YYEEEE in the germline V gene. The CDR3 is made up of 16 amino acids. J lost 3 bases, V lost 4 bases, and 6 bases had no gene match. The DNA for the CDR3 is TGTGCCAGCAGCCCAGCGGGGGGGATTGACACCGGGGAGCTGTTTTTT. This translates into CASSPAGGIDTGELFF.

The CDR3 DNA is TGCGCCAGCAGCTTGGTGGAAGGGGGCATCGCCTACGAGCAGTACTTC. Encoded protein: CASSLVEGGIAYEQYF. The genes are TRBV5-1 and TRBJ2-7, with 7 nucleotides matching TRBD1. This CDR3 has 16 amino acids. Trimming took 0 bases from V and 2 from J; bases not matched to a gene: 8. Germline V gene data show CDR1 as SGHRS and CDR2 as YFSETQ.

The chain carries TRBV11-2 and TRBJ2-7; D is unresolved. In germline, CDR1 is SGHAT, CDR2 FQNNGV. The CDR3 covers 13 residues. V was trimmed by 8 bases and J by 0 bases, leaving 11 bases between them. CDR3 in amino acids: CASAKKSSYEQYV. The CDR3, as DNA: TGTGCCAGCGCCAAAAAGAGCTCCTACGAGCAGTACGTC.